These 14 T cell receptor beta chains were all obtained from the same sample, sequenced in a study of cytomegalovirus exposure and HLA in healthy donors. Only in-frame clones appear in the TCRdb table, and some are missing; sequencing was by immunoSEQ multiplex PCR. The data show about 180,000 clones, with more than 75% seen just once and less than 3% held by the top ten. Source material: PBMCs. All receptors derive from a man younger than 30 in good health and CMV-seropositive.

The rearrangement joins TRBV7-2 to TRBJ2-3, with TRBD1 as a possible D gene (5 bases). V lost 5 bases and J 2 bases, leaving 11 bases between the germline ends. CDR1 and CDR2 from the germline V gene are SGHTA and FQGNSA. This CDR3 comprises 14 residues. CDR3 loop: CASSQTAITDTQYF. The DNA for the CDR3 is TGTGCCAGCAGCCAGACAGCCATCACAGATACGCAGTATTTT.

This chain links TRBV9 with TRBJ2-1; TRBD2 agrees at 14 bases. With 6 bases clipped from V and 9 bases from J, the junction kept 8 bases outside the gene matches. Per germline, CDR1 SGDLS and CDR2 YYNGEE. This CDR3 region has 15 residues. As DNA, the CDR3 is TGTGCCAGCAATTCGGGGACTAGCGGGGGAGGTGAGCAGTTCTTC. This sequence encodes CASNSGTSGGGEQFF.

The CDR3 DNA follows: TGTGCCAGCTCAAGGGGGGGTACCTACGAGCAGTACTTC. Amino acids: CASSRGGTYEQYF. J is TRBJ2-7 and V is TRBV18, with a tentative D call TRBD2 (7 bases). V was trimmed by 5 bases and J by 2 bases, leaving 10 bases between them. The CDR3 loop spans 13 amino acids. CDR1 KGHSH and CDR2 LQKENI come from the germline V gene.

This rearrangement joins TRBV7-6 to TRBJ2-7; TRBD1 aligns across 7 bases. The CDR3 is made up of 13 amino acids. J lost 0 bases, V lost 5 bases, and 1 base had no gene match. CDR1 is SGHVS and CDR2 is FNYEAQ in the germline V gene. The CDR3 loop reads CASSRTGSYEQYF. In nucleotides, the CDR3 is TGTGCCAGCAGCCGGACAGGCTCCTACGAGCAGTACTTC.

The chain combines TRBV9 with TRBJ2-6; a weak D match, TRBD2 (6 bases). Trimming removed 4 bases from V and 4 bases from J, with 15 bases in between. The CDR3 covers 16 residues. Germline CDR1 and CDR2: SGDLS and YYNGEE. The chain's CDR3 is CASSSPSRGGANVLTF. The CDR3 region has the DNA TGTGCCAGCAGCTCCCCGTCTCGGGGGGGGGCCAACGTCCTGACTTTC.

The chain employs TRBV15 and TRBJ2-7; TRBD2 is a possible D gene (5 bases). Trimming left V 4 bases short and J 4 bases short, with 14 bases between. From germline, CDR1 is LNHNV and CDR2 YYDKDF (reference sequence). The CDR3 is 14 amino acids. In DNA form, the CDR3 reads TGTGCCACCAGCAAGAGCGGAGATTTTTACGAGCAGTACTTC. The encoded protein is CATSKSGDFYEQYF. Together with reference TRBV15 and TRBJ2-7, the CDR3 gives the full variable domain: DAMVIQNPRYQVTQFGKPVTLSCSQTLNHNVMYWYQQKSSQAPKLLFHYYDKDFNNEADTPDNFQSRRPNTSFCFLDIRSPGLGDTAMYLCATSKSGDFYEQYFGPGTRLTVT.

V is TRBV11-3 and J is TRBJ2-7, with D maybe TRBD2 (6 bases). Trimming pared 4 bases from V and 6 bases from J, leaving 19 bases between. In germline, CDR1 is SGHNT, CDR2 YENEEA. The CDR3 has 15 amino acids. CDR3 in amino acids: CASSSQDLGLSEQYF. The CDR3 DNA is TGTGCCAGCAGCTCCCAGGATTTGGGACTGAGCGAGCAGTACTTC.

The gene calls are TRBV30 and TRBJ1-4; perhaps TRBD1 as D (6 bases). The germline CDR1 and CDR2 sequences are GTSNPN and SVGIG (reference sequence). V was shortened by 5 bases and J by 5 bases, with 12 bases between the two germline ends. The CDR3 is made up of 13 amino acids. This CDR3 is CAWAGTRNEKLFF. As DNA, the CDR3 is TGTGCCTGGGCCGGGACAAGAAATGAAAAACTGTTTTTT.

The rearrangement uses TRBV4-3 and TRBJ1-2, with 8 positions matching TRBD1. With V trimmed by 4 bases and J by 3 bases, 4 bases remained unmatched. Germline lookup yields CDR1 LGHNA and CDR2 YSLEER. The CDR3 sequence is 14 residues long. CDR3 nucleotides: TGCGCCAGCAGCCCAGGGACAGGTGACTATGGCTACACCTTC. It translates to CASSPGTGDYGYTF.

CDR3 loop: CASSFRPAADTQYF. CDR3 sequence (DNA): TGTGCCAGCAGCTTCCGTCCTGCGGCAGATACGCAGTATTTT. The V gene is TRBV7-2, the J gene TRBJ2-3; D not resolved. In germline, CDR1 is SGHTA, CDR2 FQGNSA. Trimming removed 3 bases from V and 4 bases from J, with 11 bases in between. This CDR3 comprises 14 residues.

The rearrangement uses TRBV4-2 and TRBJ2-1, with 14 nucleotides matching TRBD2. The CDR3 loop spans 17 amino acids. Per the germline V gene, CDR1 is LGHNA and CDR2 is YNFKEQ. Germline trimming cut 4 bases from V and 4 bases from J; bases unmatched to any gene: 6. As DNA, the CDR3 is TGTGCCAGCAGCCCCCCGGGACTAGCGGGAGTATACAATGAGCAGTTCTTC. Encoded protein: CASSPPGLAGVYNEQFF.

V is TRBV27 and J is TRBJ2-7; 10 bases line up with TRBD1. The CDR3 has 16 residues. The germline V gene encodes CDR1 MNHEY and CDR2 SMNVEV (reference sequence). The junction had 11 bases not matched to a gene; V was cut back by 5 bases and J by 4 bases. CDR3 nucleotides: TGTGCCAGCAGTACCGTGACAGGGGGCGAGGGGTACGAGCAGTACTTC. Its translation is CASSTVTGGEGYEQYF.

CDR3: CASSFGLFGQYNEQFF. DNA of the CDR3: TGCGCCAGCAGCTTTGGCCTGTTTGGACAGTACAATGAGCAGTTCTTC. The chain is built from TRBV5-1 and TRBJ2-1; D is possibly TRBD1 (6 bases). Germline V CDR1 and CDR2: SGHRS, YFSETQ. V shed 2 bases and J shed 4 bases, with 16 bases lying between them. This CDR3 is built from 16 residues.

This chain links TRBV6-1 with TRBJ2-3; D perhaps matches TRBD2 (7 bases). This CDR3 spans 14 amino acids. V shed 1 base and J shed 4 bases, with 9 bases lying between them. Germline V CDR1 and CDR2: MNHNS, SASEGT. The CDR3 loop reads CASSEVGGADTQYF. In DNA form, the CDR3 reads TGTGCCAGCAGTGAAGTAGGGGGGGCAGATACGCAGTATTTT.